These 23 T cell receptor beta chains came from one sample sequenced in a study. TCRdb itself ran the RT-PCR reads through MiXCR, one entry per CDR3 protein. The sample comprises 650,000 to 800,000 distinct CDR3 sequences, 14% of which are singletons, and 3% to 4.5% rests with the top ten. The sample comprised memory CD4+ T cells from blood. These receptors originate from a female donor in good health, serving as a healthy control.

This clonotype was seen more than once but under ten times. This rearrangement joins TRBV10-3 to TRBJ2-7; D is ambiguous. Per germline, CDR1 ENHRY and CDR2 SYGVKD. The CDR3 sequence is 13 residues long. V lost 6 bases and J 5 bases, leaving 14 bases between the germline ends. This CDR3 reads CAIRPPNNHEQYF. The CDR3 DNA reads as TGTGCCATCAGGCCGCCCAACAACCACGAGCAGTACTTC.

The chain combines TRBV5-1 with TRBJ2-1; unclear D gene. This CDR3 has 16 residues. The germline gives CDR1 SGHRS, CDR2 YFSETQ. The V end was cut by 4 bases, the J end by 0 bases, with 14 bases between. As DNA, the CDR3 is TGCGCCAGCAGCCTGCAAGGACGCGTCTCCTACAATGAGCAGTTCTTC. Amino acids: CASSLQGRVSYNEQFF.

The V and J genes are TRBV18 and TRBJ1-4; perhaps TRBD1 as D (5 bases). V lost 3 bases and J 5 bases, leaving 13 bases between the germline ends. This CDR3 has 15 residues. Per germline, CDR1 KGHSH and CDR2 LQKENI. Here the CDR3 reads CASSPQTGENEKLFF. In DNA form, the CDR3 reads TGTGCCAGCTCACCGCAGACGGGGGAGAATGAAAAACTGTTTTTT.

This clonotype was recorded at least ten times. This chain joins TRBV15 and TRBJ1-1, with D unclear. Germline loops: CDR1 LNHNV, CDR2 YYDKDF (reference sequence). V was shortened by 0 bases and J by 10 bases, with 12 bases between the two germline ends. This CDR3 is 13 amino acids long. CDR3 loop: CATSRDQARGAFF. The DNA of the CDR3 is TGTGCCACCAGCAGAGATCAGGCCCGGGGAGCTTTCTTT.

Many counts were recorded for this clonotype. The chain is built from TRBV7-8 and TRBJ1-1; D unresolved. Germline V CDR1 and CDR2: SGHVS, FQNEAQ. The CDR3 runs to 14 residues. The V and J ends lost 1 base and 5 bases respectively, with 11 bases between them. The CDR3 spells CASSLVEMGTEAFF. CDR3 sequence (DNA): TGTGCCAGCAGCTTAGTCGAGATGGGGACTGAAGCTTTCTTT.

This clonotype was seen repeatedly, ten times or more. The rearrangement joins TRBV7-9 to TRBJ2-7, with D perhaps being TRBD1 or TRBD2 (5 bases each). The germline V and J ends were trimmed by 1 base and 5 bases, with 12 bases remaining between them. CDR1 and CDR2 from the germline V gene are SEHNR and FQNEAQ (reference sequence). This CDR3 comprises 14 residues. The CDR3 sequence: CASSLGGRGDEQYF. In nucleotides, the CDR3 is TGTGCCAGCAGCTTAGGTGGGAGAGGGGACGAGCAGTACTTC.

Ten or more counts support this clonotype. The V gene is TRBV5-1, the J gene TRBJ2-2; 7 nucleotides align to TRBD2. Germline V lookup: CDR1 SGHRS, CDR2 YFSETQ. The CDR3 is 16 residues long. V was pared by 0 bases and J by 1 base, with 3 bases of the junction left unmatched. The CDR3 protein is CASSLAAGVNTGELFF. Here the CDR3 DNA reads TGCGCCAGCAGCTTGGCTGCGGGGGTGAACACCGGGGAGCTGTTTTTT.

The J gene is TRBJ2-3, the V gene TRBV24-1; D assignment may be TRBD1 or TRBD2 (6 bases each). Looked up from germline, CDR1 is KGHDR and CDR2 is SFDVKD. The length of the CDR3 is 16 residues. Deletions cut 3 bases from V and 8 bases from J, with 20 bases between. DNA for the CDR3: TGTGCCACCAGTGATCGAGACAGGAGGGTGAGAGTTACGCAGTATTTT. This encodes CATSDRDRRVRVTQYF.

This clonotype was detected a few times. V gene TRBV6-2 or TRBV6-3 combines with J gene TRBJ2-1; possibly TRBD2 for D (7 bases). The CDR3 spans 17 residues. V lost 7 bases, J lost 10 bases, and 29 bases lay in between. The germline V gene encodes CDR1 MNHEY and CDR2 SVGEGT. This CDR3 reads CASTPGFSNLGGGEQFF. The CDR3 DNA reads TGTGCCAGCACCCCTGGTTTTTCCAACTTAGGGGGGGGGGAGCAGTTCTTC.

The V gene is TRBV7-2, the J gene TRBJ2-3; D might be TRBD1 (6 bases). The CDR3 loop spans 12 amino acids. CDR1 is SGHTA and CDR2 is FQGNSA in the germline V gene. Trimming stripped 6 bases from V and 4 bases from J, with 8 bases between. The DNA for the CDR3 is TGTGCCAGCAGAGAGGGGGCAGATACGCAGTATTTT. Translation gives CASREGADTQYF.

This clonotype was counted a few times. The V gene is TRBV7-2, the J gene TRBJ2-7; D may be TRBD2 (5 bases). The germline gives CDR1 SGHTA, CDR2 FQGNSA. V was cut by 0 bases and J by 5 bases, with 8 bases left in between. The CDR3 sequence is 13 residues long. The CDR3, as DNA: TGTGCCAGCAGCTTAGCGTCGGGGAACGAGCAGTACTTC. Protein: CASSLASGNEQYF.

The chain joins TRBV4-2 to TRBJ2-1; TRBD2 aligns across 7 bases. Trimming removed 3 bases from V and 6 bases from J; junction bases left unmatched: 5. The CDR3 is made up of 14 amino acids. The germline V gene encodes CDR1 LGHNA and CDR2 YNFKEQ. The CDR3 nucleotides are TGTGCCAGCAGCCAGAGGCGGGAGATCAATGAGCAGTTCTTC. It specifies CASSQRREINEQFF.

This clonotype was picked up a small number of times. V gene TRBV27 combines with J gene TRBJ1-5; D uncertain. Per the germline V gene, CDR1 is MNHEY and CDR2 is SMNVEV (reference sequence). This CDR3 region has 13 residues. V gave up 4 bases and J gave up 2 bases, with 6 bases separating them. The DNA of the CDR3 is TGTGCCAGCAGTTCATGGGGCAATCAGCCCCAGCATTTT. This gives the protein CASSSWGNQPQHF.

The chain employs TRBV28 and TRBJ2-5; 12 bases align to TRBD2. V trimming: 4 bases; J trimming: 3 bases; junction bases outside the gene matches: 3. In germline, CDR1 is MDHEN, CDR2 SYDVKM. The CDR3 runs to 15 residues. For the CDR3, the DNA is TGTGCCAGCAGTTCTCTAGCGGGAGGGAAAGAGACCCAGTACTTC. Protein sequence: CASSSLAGGKETQYF.

The genes are TRBV13 and TRBJ2-7, with D unclear. V shed 2 bases and J shed 2 bases, with 7 bases lying between them. The CDR3 totals 13 residues. The V gene's germline CDR1 is PRHDT and CDR2 FYEKMQ (reference sequence). The CDR3: CASSLIQTYEQYF. CDR3 in DNA: TGTGCCAGCAGCTTAATTCAAACCTACGAGCAGTACTTC.

This clonotype was seen only a few times. The genes are TRBV2 and TRBJ2-7; D is ambiguous. CDR3 size: 11 residues. Trimming left V 3 bases short and J 6 bases short, with 6 bases between. CDR1 is SNHLY and CDR2 is FYNNEI in the germline V gene. The CDR3 loop reads CASSENSEQYF. The CDR3 nucleotides read TGTGCCAGCAGTGAGAATAGCGAGCAGTACTTC.

This clonotype was counted between two and nine times. The chain couples TRBV11-2 to TRBJ2-2, with TRBD2 as a possible D gene (5 bases). The germline V and J ends were trimmed by 1 base and 14 bases, with 11 bases remaining between them. The CDR3 loop spans 12 amino acids. CDR1 and CDR2 from the germline V gene are SGHAT and FQNNGV. In DNA form, the CDR3 reads TGTGCCAGCAGCTTAGTTTCGGGAAGACTGTTTTTT. Translating it yields CASSLVSGRLFF. Complete variable domain (other parts from reference TRBV11-2 and TRBJ2-2): EAGVAQSPRYKIIEKRQSVAFWCNPISGHATLYWYQQILGQGPKLLIQFQNNGVVDDSQLPKDRFSAERLKGVDSTLKIQPAKLEDSAVYLCASSLVSGRLFFGEGSRLTVL.

The DNA for the CDR3 is TGCAGCGTTGGGTCGACTAGCGGTGCGAACACCGGGGAGCTGTTTTTT. Amino acid sequence: CSVGSTSGANTGELFF. The rearrangement links TRBV29-1 to TRBJ2-2, with TRBD2 identical over 9 bases. V lost 4 bases to trimming and J lost 0 bases; unmatched junction nucleotides: 6. Germline V lookup: CDR1 SQVTM, CDR2 ANQGSEA. CDR3 length: 16 amino acids.

This clonotype showed up many times. The genes are TRBV29-1 and TRBJ2-1; D ambiguous. Germline V gene sequence: CDR1 SQVTM, CDR2 ANQGSEA. The CDR3 loop spans 10 amino acids. V shed 2 bases and J shed 9 bases, with 5 bases lying between them. The chain's CDR3 is CSVESAEQFF. The DNA of the CDR3 is TGCAGCGTTGAATCAGCTGAGCAGTTCTTC.

This clonotype is a singleton in its sample. The V call is TRBV25-1, the J call TRBJ2-3, with unresolved D. Germline assignment: CDR1 MGHDK and CDR2 SYGVNS. The CDR3 totals 13 residues. V lost 1 base and J lost 4, with 6 bases in between. This CDR3 reads CASSESPADTQYF. The CDR3 coding sequence is TGTGCCAGCAGTGAATCCCCCGCAGATACGCAGTATTTT.

The chain employs TRBV18 and TRBJ1-1; 9 bases line up with TRBD1. This CDR3 comprises 17 residues. In germline, CDR1 is KGHSH, CDR2 LQKENI. The V and J ends lost 6 bases and 0 bases, in that order; junction bases with no gene match: 11. The CDR3 loop is CASSSTGTGIMNTEAFF. DNA for the CDR3: TGTGCCAGCTCCTCGACCGGGACAGGGATAATGAACACTGAAGCTTTCTTT.

Only a few counts were recorded for this clonotype. This chain joins TRBV7-9 and TRBJ2-6; D remains ambiguous. The CDR3 consists of 15 residues. With 2 bases removed from V and 4 bases from J, the gap between germline ends came to 9 bases. Germline-derived CDR1 and CDR2 are SEHNR and FQNEAQ (reference sequence). As DNA, the CDR3 is TGTGCCAGCAGCTTAAATCTTCCGGGGGCCAACGTCCTGACTTTC. This encodes CASSLNLPGANVLTF.

This clonotype was observed a few times. This chain links TRBV9 with TRBJ2-6; D unresolved. CDR3 length: 16 amino acids. V shed 0 bases and J shed 0 bases, with 7 bases lying between them. Germline V gene data show CDR1 as SGDLS and CDR2 as YYNGEE. The CDR3 DNA sequence: TGTGCCAGCAGCGTAGCTACCTTCTCTGGGGCCAACGTCCTGACTTTC. Translated: CASSVATFSGANVLTF.